These T cell receptor beta chains were read from a single sample in a study of glioma-infiltrating T cells. TCRdb reprocessed the multiplex PCR reads via MiXCR and lists one record per CDR3 protein. The data hold 300,000 to 400,000 distinct CDR3 sequences, with around 38% observed a single time. The sample consisted of glioma tissue, nonneoplastic brain tissue, or PBMCs (not recorded which). Receptor source: a human donor with low-grade glioma or glioblastoma, undergoing nonglioma brain surgery, or in good health (not recorded which). Both conserved end residues are part of each CDR3. The D gene is left open where the match is weak. Size tells how often a clone was seen (once, few, many) or the class of an expanded clone, and some rows leave it out.

j_call | d_call | v_call | clone_size | cdr3_nt | cdr3_aa
TRBJ2-1 | TRBD2 | TRBV20-1 | few | TGCAGTGCTAGAGTAGTATTAGCGGGGGTCTATGAGCAGTTCTTC | CSARVVLAGVYEQFF
TRBJ1-5 | - | TRBV28 | many | TGTGCCAGCAGTTTAGAGGGGAATAGCAATCAGCCCCAGCATTTT | CASSLEGNSNQPQHF
TRBJ1-5 | - | TRBV10-3 | - | TGTGCCATCAGTGAAACGGGAGGGGGAGGAATACGGCCCCAGCATTTT | CAISETGGGGIRPQHF
TRBJ2-1 | TRBD1 | TRBV6-1 | - | TGTGCCAGCAGTGCACGCGGACAGGGGCACACCTACAATGAGCAGTTCTTC | CASSARGQGHTYNEQFF
TRBJ2-5 | - | TRBV12-3/TRBV12-4 | - | TGTGCCAGCAGCCTAAGCGGCCAAGAGACCCAGTACTTC | CASSLSGQETQYF
TRBJ2-1 | TRBD1 | TRBV9 | - | TGTGCCAGCAGCGTAGGTGGGACAGGGGTCAATGAGCAGTTCTTC | CASSVGGTGVNEQFF
TRBJ2-5 | - | TRBV4-1 | - | TGCGCCAGCAGCCAAGAGTACTCTTTACAAGAGACCCAGTACTTC | CASSQEYSLQETQYF
TRBJ1-2 | TRBD1 | TRBV5-4 | - | TGTGCCAGCAGCTTGGGGCGCTGGAACAGGGGGCGCGCAAACTATGGCTACACCTTC | CASSLGRWNRGRANYGYTF
TRBJ2-3 | - | TRBV7-3 | - | TGTGCCAGCAGCTTACAGGGCAACACAGATACGCAGTATTTT | CASSLQGNTDTQYF
TRBJ2-7 | - | TRBV7-9 | - | TGTGCCAGCAGCTTTTCCGCGGGGGAGCAGTACTTC | CASSFSAGEQYF
TRBJ2-7 | - | TRBV18 | few | TGTGCCAGCTCACCGGCCGGGCAAACCTCCTACGAGCAGTACTTC | CASSPAGQTSYEQYF
TRBJ2-7 | TRBD2 | TRBV27 | few | TGTGCCAGCAGCCTCGGACTAGCGGGAGGGTTAGGATACGAGCAGTACTTC | CASSLGLAGGLGYEQYF
TRBJ2-7 | TRBD2 | TRBV7-2 | few | TGTGCCAGCAGCTTAGTCCGGGCGGGGGGGTCCGAGCAGTACTTC | CASSLVRAGGSEQYF
TRBJ1-3 | TRBD1 | TRBV28 | once | TGTGCCAGCAGTTTCGACAGGGCCGGAAACACCATATATTTT | CASSFDRAGNTIYF
TRBJ2-5 | - | TRBV4-1 | few | TGCGCCAGCAGCCAAGGAACAGGGAGTCAAGAGACCCAGTACTTC | CASSQGTGSQETQYF
TRBJ2-2 | TRBD2 | TRBV6-2/TRBV6-3 | few | TGTGCCAGCAGTTGGTCTAGCGGGAGGGTCCTCGACACCGGGGAGCTGTTTTTT | CASSWSSGRVLDTGELFF
TRBJ2-1 | TRBD1 | TRBV19 | - | TGTGCCAGTAGGCTGGACAGGGGCAACAATGAGCAGTTCTTC | CASRLDRGNNEQFF
TRBJ2-7 | - | TRBV20-1 | many | TGCAGTGCTAGAGATCGAGGTGGAGTCTACGAGCAGTACTTC | CSARDRGGVYEQYF
TRBJ2-7 | TRBD1 | TRBV3-1 | once | TGTGCCAGCAGCCGAGGGGGACAGGGTAATGTCGAGCAGTACTTC | CASSRGGQGNVEQYF
TRBJ2-1 | TRBD2 | TRBV28 | - | TGTGCCAGCAGCTTTGGACTAGAAACCTACAATGAGCAGTTCTTC | CASSFGLETYNEQFF
TRBJ2-1 | TRBD1 | TRBV5-1 | - | TGCGCCAGCTCCGCCTCAGGGGGCAATGAGCAGTTCTTC | CASSASGGNEQFF
TRBJ2-2 | TRBD2 | TRBV14 | few | TGTGCCAGCAGCCAAACTAGCGGGAGTCACGGGGAGCTGTTTTTT | CASSQTSGSHGELFF
TRBJ2-2 | - | TRBV7-2 | - | TGTGCCAGCAGCACCCAGAGGGGGACCGGGGAGCTGTTTTTT | CASSTQRGTGELFF
TRBJ2-3 | - | TRBV20-1 | - | TGCAGTGCTAGTGACCCGCGGGACCGGACAGATACGCAGTATTTT | CSASDPRDRTDTQYF
TRBJ2-1 | - | TRBV11-1 | - | TGTGCCAGCAGCGTAGCCGATTACAATGAGCAGTTCTTC | CASSVADYNEQFF
TRBJ2-5 | - | TRBV25-1 | many | TGTGCCACCGCCCGGGGCCAAGAGACCCAGTACTTC | CATARGQETQYF
TRBJ2-7 | - | TRBV7-9 | - | TGTGCCAGCAGCCTAGATAGCGGCCTGCTGCACTTC | CASSLDSGLLHF
TRBJ1-5 | - | TRBV7-9 | - | TGTGCCAGCAGCTTAAACGAGGGCAATCAGCCCAAGCATTTT | CASSLNEGNQPKHF
TRBJ1-1 | - | TRBV28 | - | TGTGCCAGCAGTTCCTCGCTCCGAGACTATCGGGTGAACACTGAAGCTTTCTTT | CASSSSLRDYRVNTEAFF
TRBJ2-5 | TRBD2 | TRBV7-8 | - | TGTGCCAGCAGCAGACAAACCGGGACTAGCGGAGGGGGGACCCAGTACTTC | CASSRQTGTSGGGTQYF
TRBJ2-1 | TRBD2 | TRBV12-5 | - | TGTGCTAGTGGTTTGGTACTGGGACTAGCGGGAGTGAGAAATGAGCAGTTCTTC | CASGLVLGLAGVRNEQFF
TRBJ2-3 | TRBD2 | TRBV4-2 | once | TGTGCCAGCAGCCCCACGGGAGGGAGGGCAAAAGATACGCAGTATTTT | CASSPTGGRAKDTQYF
TRBJ2-3 | - | TRBV7-2 | few | TGTGCCAGCAGCTTCCGGCCGCTTCGTGGTACGCAGTATTTT | CASSFRPLRGTQYF
TRBJ2-1 | TRBD2 | TRBV6-2/TRBV6-3 | many | TGTGCCAGCAGTTACCTAGCGGGGAAGACCTACAATGAGCAGTTCTTC | CASSYLAGKTYNEQFF
TRBJ2-5 | TRBD2 | TRBV5-5 | few | TGTGCCAGCAGCTTGGAACTAGCGGGAGGGCGAGAGACCCAGTACTTC | CASSLELAGGRETQYF
TRBJ1-1 | - | TRBV7-2 | - | TGTGCCACCTCACTAACTGAAGCTTTCTTT | CATSLTEAFF
TRBJ2-1 | - | TRBV5-4 | - | TGTGCCAGCAGCTTGGGTCAGGGGATCTACAATGAGCAGTTCTTC | CASSLGQGIYNEQFF
TRBJ2-1 | TRBD2 | TRBV6-1 | many | TGTGCCAGCAGCTCCCCTGCCGGGGGGGGCTACAATGAGCAGTTCTTC | CASSSPAGGGYNEQFF
TRBJ2-7 | - | TRBV6-2/TRBV6-3 | - | TGTGCCAGCAGTTACCCCTTTTGGGTCGAGCAGTACTTC | CASSYPFWVEQYF
TRBJ2-7 | - | TRBV6-2/TRBV6-3 | few | TGTGCCAGCAGTTACGGGTGGAGCCCCTACGAGCAGTACTTC | CASSYGWSPYEQYF